A single sample is the source of the 24 T cell receptor beta chains below, sequenced in a study of metastatic and nonmetastatic thyroid tumors. TCRdb reassembled clones from the PCR reads with MiXCR. This sample has 23,000 or so clones; roughly 22% occur once, and the top ten carry 25% to 35%. All patients were untreated before thyroid surgery. Sequencing was performed on blood. These receptors originate from a female donor with papillary thyroid cancer or a benign thyroid nodule (not recorded which). Some clones in this sample may be carry-over from other donors' samples.

This clone was counted many times. The V call is TRBV10-3, the J call TRBJ1-2; 8 positions agree with TRBD1. The CDR3 sequence is 13 residues long. Germline V gene sequence: CDR1 ENHRY, CDR2 SYGVKD. V was clipped by 8 bases and J by 2 bases; unmatched bases: 4. The DNA for the CDR3 is TGTGCCATCGAACAGGGGGTGAACTATGGCTACACCTTC. Protein: CAIEQGVNYGYTF.

The chain employs TRBV28 and TRBJ2-1; a possible D gene is TRBD2 (6 bases). The ends were cut back, 4 bases at V and 4 bases at J, with 17 bases in the middle. In germline, CDR1 is MDHEN, CDR2 SYDVKM. The CDR3 totals 16 residues. The CDR3 region is CASSCLQRARYNEQFF. CDR3 nucleotide sequence: TGTGCCAGCAGTTGTCTCCAGCGGGCTCGGTACAATGAGCAGTTCTTC.

This clone was counted ten times or more. The chain's CDR3 is CAISERTRDTQYF. The CDR3 region has the DNA TGTGCCATCAGTGAGCGAACTCGAGATACGCAGTATTTT. The chain is built from TRBV10-3 and TRBJ2-3, with D hard to call. The CDR3 extends over 13 amino acids. The germline V and J ends were trimmed by 2 bases and 5 bases, with 8 bases remaining between them. Germline V lookup: CDR1 ENHRY, CDR2 SYGVKD.

This clone was counted many times. This chain connects TRBV6-1 to TRBJ2-3, with TRBD2 identical over 9 bases. The CDR3 consists of 14 residues. With 5 bases clipped from V and 2 bases from J, the junction kept 2 bases outside the gene matches. The V gene's germline CDR1 is MNHNS and CDR2 SASEGT. The CDR3 here is CASSWTSVTDTQYF. The CDR3 DNA follows: TGTGCCAGCAGTTGGACTAGCGTCACAGATACGCAGTATTTT.

This clone has at least ten counts. DNA of the CDR3: TGTGCCAGCAGTGAACTATGGACAGACTCCTACAATGAGCAGTTCTTC. Protein sequence: CASSELWTDSYNEQFF. V is TRBV2 and J is TRBJ2-1; D is possibly TRBD1 (6 bases). V was shortened by 2 bases and J by 0 bases, with 11 bases between the two germline ends. Germline loops: CDR1 SNHLY, CDR2 FYNNEI. This CDR3 has 16 amino acids.

On this clone: Without the conserved terminal phenylalanine or tryptophan, this CDR3 likely stems from a read error. The V and J genes are TRBV6-2 or TRBV6-3 and TRBJ2-7, with D tentatively TRBD1 or TRBD2 (5 bases each). Trimming took off 2 bases at V and 4 bases at J, with 6 bases between the two ends. Germline V gene lookup returns CDR1 MNHEY and CDR2 SVGEGT. The CDR3 sequence is 12 residues long. CDR3 nucleotides: TGTGCCAGCAGTTACGAGGGGTACGAGCAGTACTGC. Its protein is CASSYEGYEQYC.

This clone was counted many times. The chain carries TRBV4-3 and TRBJ2-5; TRBD2 matches at 13 bases. After removal of 4 bases from V and 5 bases from J, the junction contained 7 bases not matched to a gene. The CDR3 consists of 16 residues. Germline values: CDR1 LGHNA, CDR2 YSLEER. In nucleotides, the CDR3 is TGCGCCAGCAGCCTGACTAGCGGGAGGATGCCGGAGACCCAGTACTTC. It yields the protein CASSLTSGRMPETQYF.

This clone was counted many times. The chain employs TRBV9 and TRBJ2-3; unclear D gene. Germline V lookup: CDR1 SGDLS, CDR2 YYNGEE. CDR3 length: 14 amino acids. V lost 0 bases and J lost 5, with 10 bases in between. Here the CDR3 DNA reads TGTGCCAGCAGCGTAGGGCCTACGGTAGATACGCAGTATTTT. Protein: CASSVGPTVDTQYF.

This clone has only a few counts. The CDR3 DNA is TGTGCCAGCAGTGAAGAGATCGGCGGATTCACAGATACGCAGTATTTT. Translation gives CASSEEIGGFTDTQYF. The chain is built from TRBV6-1 and TRBJ2-3; D gene ambiguous. There are 16 residues in the CDR3. Germline V gene sequence: CDR1 MNHNS, CDR2 SASEGT. V gave up 1 base and J gave up 2 bases, with 13 bases separating them.

By share, this clone ranks as medium-sized. A junction end diverges from the germline sequence, so it may reflect a read error. The chain links TRBV12-3 or TRBV12-4 to TRBJ2-1; 10 nucleotides line up with TRBD2. The CDR3 runs 13 residues. The CDR3 reads CASSLSSGRGTVF. CDR3 nucleotide sequence: TGTGCCAGCAGTTTATCCAGCGGGAGGGGAACGGTCTTC.

This chain joins TRBV18 and TRBJ2-6; unclear D gene. Trimming left V 4 bases short and J 0 bases short, with 4 bases between. The length of the CDR3 is 14 residues. Germline CDR1 reads KGHSH; CDR2 reads LQKENI. In DNA, the CDR3 is TGTGCCAGCTCACTAAACTCTGGGGCCAACGTCCTGACTTTC. It translates to CASSLNSGANVLTF.

This clone was detected ten times or more. This specimen includes other DNA sequences encoding the same CDR3. The chain links TRBV20-1 to TRBJ1-4; perhaps TRBD1 as D (5 bases). Germline assignment: CDR1 DFQATT and CDR2 SNEGSKA (reference sequence). The CDR3 is made up of 12 amino acids. Trimming took 6 bases from V and 3 from J, leaving 8 bases between them. CDR3 region: CSALGPNEKLFF. The CDR3 nucleotides read TGCAGTGCATTGGGGCCTAATGAAAAACTGTTTTTT.

This clone has a count of ten or more. The rearrangement uses TRBV29-1 and TRBJ2-2; 13 bases match TRBD2. This CDR3 is 16 amino acids long. V was clipped by 6 bases and J by 5 bases; unmatched bases: 9. Germline CDR1 reads SQVTM; CDR2 reads ANQGSEA. The CDR3: CSVWTSGRGGTGELFF. The CDR3 coding sequence is TGCAGCGTCTGGACTAGCGGGAGAGGTGGAACCGGGGAGCTGTTTTTT.

The chain carries TRBV6-1 and TRBJ2-1; tentative D call: TRBD2 (6 bases). This CDR3 comprises 15 residues. The germline V gene has CDR1 MNHNS and CDR2 SASEGT. Trimming left V 6 bases short and J 11 bases short, with 23 bases between. Here the CDR3 reads CASSLLAGAPRQQFF. The CDR3 bases are TGTGCCAGCAGCCTACTAGCTGGAGCGCCCCGTCAGCAGTTCTTC.

V and J are TRBV19 and TRBJ1-6; no definite D call. CDR3 length: 15 amino acids. The V end was cut by 6 bases, the J end by 7 bases, with 16 bases between. CDR1 and CDR2 (germline): LNHDA, SQIVND (reference sequence). CDR3 sequence reads: CASSVTTSGNSPLHF. For the CDR3, the DNA is TGTGCCAGTAGCGTCACAACCTCGGGAAATTCACCCCTCCACTTT.

A remark on this clone: One end of the junction fails to match germline, which may point to a read error. The chain employs TRBV11-2 and TRBJ2-1, with 7 bases fitting TRBD2. In germline, CDR1 is SGHAT, CDR2 FQNNGV. The CDR3 consists of 17 residues. The CDR3 coding sequence is TGTGCCGGCAGCTCTTACCCCCCGGCGGGAGACCACAATGAGCAGCTCTTC. It specifies CAGSSYPPAGDHNEQLF. Based on the CDR3 plus reference TRBV11-2 and TRBJ2-1, the full variable domain is EAGVAQSPRYKIIEKRQSVAFWCNPISGHATLYWYQQILGQGPKLLIQFQNNGVVDDSQLPKDRFSAERLKGVDSTLKIQPAKLEDSAVYLCAGSSYPPAGDHNEQLFGPGTRLTVL.

Judged by abundance, this clone is medium-sized (0.01 to 0.1%). The chain couples TRBV12-3 or TRBV12-4 to TRBJ1-1, with D unresolved. Trimming removed 6 bases at V and 1 base at J, with 9 bases between. CDR3 size: 13 residues. CDR3 in amino acids: CASSSHGNTEAFF. Written as DNA, the CDR3 is TGTGCCAGCAGCAGTCACGGGAACACTGAAGCTTTCTTT.

This clone was counted ten times or more. CDR3 in DNA: TGTGCCACCCAGACAGTGGGGGACACTGAAGCTTTCTTT. This translates into CATQTVGDTEAFF. The chain links TRBV2 to TRBJ1-1; tentative D call: TRBD1 (5 bases). The CDR3 has 13 residues. The V gene lost 10 bases and the J gene lost 3 bases, with 15 bases spanning the gap. Germline-derived CDR1 and CDR2 are SNHLY and FYNNEI.

This clone showed up just a few times. The chain recombines TRBV6-4 with TRBJ2-2; D uncertain. Germline V gene sequence: CDR1 MRHNA, CDR2 SNTAGT. Trimming stripped 5 bases from V and 6 bases from J, with 7 bases between. The CDR3 contains 12 residues. The CDR3 DNA is TGTGCCAGCAGTTCCCCGGCCGGGGAGCTGTTTTTT. Protein product: CASSSPAGELFF.

The chain recombines TRBV11-2 with TRBJ1-1, with TRBD1 as a possible D gene (6 bases). CDR3 length: 16 residues. The V end lost 2 bases, the J end lost 0 bases, and 13 bases lay between the germline ends. Germline values: CDR1 SGHAT, CDR2 FQNNGV. The CDR3 is CASSLRPGDLNTEAFF. The CDR3 region has the DNA TGTGCCAGCAGCTTAAGGCCAGGGGATTTGAACACTGAAGCTTTCTTT.

Concerning this clone: A much larger clonotype is one base distant, so this may be a read error. This chain joins TRBV5-1 and TRBJ2-3, with D possibly being TRBD2 (6 bases). The germline V gene has CDR1 SGHRS and CDR2 YFSETQ. The CDR3 loop spans 14 amino acids. This CDR3 reads CASSWAGFTDTRYF. The DNA of the CDR3 is TGCGCCAGCAGCTGGGCGGGATTCACAGATACGCGGTATTTT.

This clone was counted only a few times. The gene calls are TRBV28 and TRBJ2-5; 13 nucleotides align to TRBD2. Germline lookup yields CDR1 MDHEN and CDR2 SYDVKM. CDR3 size: 19 residues. With 4 bases clipped from V and 3 bases from J, the junction kept 14 bases outside the gene matches. CDR3 sequence (DNA): TGTGCCAGCAGTTCTATCCCGGGACTAGCGGGAACGGGCAAAGAGACCCAGTACTTC. The encoded protein is CASSSIPGLAGTGKETQYF.

This clone was detected only a few times. The rearrangement uses TRBV6-2 or TRBV6-3 and TRBJ1-5; D may be TRBD1 (5 bases). The CDR3 totals 17 residues. Trimming removed 0 bases from V and 0 bases from J, with 12 bases in between. Germline V gene lookup returns CDR1 MNHEY and CDR2 SVGEGT. CDR3 sequence: CASSYSVAGPSNQPQHF. The CDR3 DNA reads as TGTGCCAGCAGTTACTCGGTCGCGGGGCCTAGCAATCAGCCCCAGCATTTT.

This clone has a handful of counts. This chain connects TRBV11-2 to TRBJ2-5, with a weak D call TRBD2 (5 bases). The CDR3 extends over 15 amino acids. V shed 5 bases and J shed 4 bases, with 17 bases lying between them. Germline-derived CDR1 and CDR2 are SGHAT and FQNNGV. The CDR3 protein is CASSLAGRGGETQYF. The CDR3 coding sequence is TGTGCCAGCAGCCTCGCGGGCCGAGGAGGAGAGACCCAGTACTTC.